This entry describes one TCR beta chain. The antigen remains undetermined. The sample is drawn from a study of T cell repertoires in cytomegalovirus infection. The overall study: Well-studied HLA-B-restricted epitopes and recently identified HLA-C-restricted epitopes of CMV were both used in the study.

From germline, CDR1 is MDHEN and CDR2 SYDVKM. CDR3 size: 14 residues. The V end lost 6 bases, the J end lost 2 bases, and 14 bases lay between the germline ends. TCRdb used MiXCR to reprocess the reads, holding one entry per CDR3 protein. Of 360,000 or so distinct CDR3 sequences in the sample, roughly 34% were seen once. Points from the study as a whole: The ex vivo response showed dominance by HLA-C-restricted CMV-specific TCR beta clonotypes. Public TCR beta family frequency separated CMV-and-HLA carriers, including in an independent cohort.

The J gene is TRBJ2-7, the V gene TRBV28; D may be TRBD2 (5 bases). This TCR derives from a human donor in good health (CMV status not recorded). Some clones in this sample may be carry-over from other donors' samples. The specimen comprised cultured PBMCs, sampled from culture after CMV antigen stimulation. This CDR3 is CASRLRDSTYEQYF. In nucleotides, the CDR3 is TGTGCCAGCAGATTGAGGGATTCCACCTACGAGCAGTACTTC.